These T cell receptor beta chains were read from a single sample in a study of T cell repertoires in cytomegalovirus infection. Their antigens are not known. In TCRdb, the reads were re-called with MiXCR into one record per CDR3 protein. The sample carries hundreds of thousands of distinct CDR3 sequences, under 55% recorded once. The specimen was cultured PBMCs, collected from culture after CMV antigen stimulation. The receptor source for this set is a human donor in good health (CMV status not recorded). Some clones in this sample may be carry-over from other donors' samples. The CDR3 runs from the conserved cysteine through the conserved F or W. The order of the fields is J gene, V gene, clone size, D gene, CDR3 length, CDR3 protein, CDR3 DNA. A D gene is named only where the DNA matches it firmly. Some rows have no size entry. The others give once, few or many, or a class for an expanded clone.

TRBJ1-2	TRBV5-1	few	.	14	CASSPLRGLYGYTF	TGCGCCAGCAGCCCACTTCGGGGTCTCTATGGCTACACCTTC
TRBJ2-7	TRBV11-2	.	.	14	CASSPTRKTYEQYF	TGTGCCAGCAGCCCTACTCGTAAAACCTACGAGCAGTACTTC
TRBJ2-3	TRBV7-2	few	.	16	CASRMDSPLPTDTQYF	TGTGCCAGCAGGATGGACAGCCCGCTACCCACAGATACGCAGTATTTT
TRBJ2-3	TRBV4-1	few	.	15	CASSQLPRAIDTQYF	TGCGCCAGCAGCCAACTTCCCAGGGCAATCGATACGCAGTATTTT
TRBJ1-3	TRBV7-2	few	.	14	CASSGSGYGNTIYF	TGTGCCAGCAGCGGCTCCGGATATGGAAACACCATATATTTT
TRBJ2-3	TRBV29-1	.	TRBD2	18	CSVEESPASGESTDTQYF	TGCAGCGTTGAAGAGAGCCCCGCTAGCGGGGAAAGCACAGATACGCAGTATTTT
TRBJ2-2	TRBV5-4	.	TRBD1	15	CASSTGQGYTGELFF	TGTGCCAGCAGCACGGGACAGGGTTACACCGGGGAGCTGTTTTTT
TRBJ1-2	TRBV7-2	.	.	13	CASSLDRVRGYTF	TGTGCCAGCAGCTTAGACAGGGTGCGTGGCTACACCTTC
TRBJ2-1	TRBV19	.	TRBD1	15	CASSMLGGSYNEQFF	TGTGCCAGTAGTATGTTAGGGGGCAGCTACAATGAGCAGTTCTTC
TRBJ1-1	TRBV14	.	TRBD1	15	CASSQVGGQGDEAFF	TGTGCCAGCAGCCAAGTCGGCGGACAGGGGGATGAAGCTTTCTTT
TRBJ2-2	TRBV19	.	TRBD2	17	CASSPGLAGASGGELFF	TGTGCCAGTAGTCCCGGACTAGCGGGGGCTTCGGGCGGGGAGCTGTTTTTT
TRBJ1-1	TRBV12-3/TRBV12-4	.	.	14	CASRFTNGNTEAFF	TGTGCCAGCAGGTTCACCAATGGGAACACTGAAGCTTTCTTT
TRBJ2-2	TRBV7-8	few	.	16	CASSIWRGQDGGELFF	TGTGCCAGCAGTATTTGGAGGGGGCAGGATGGCGGGGAGCTGTTTTTT
TRBJ2-5	TRBV12-3/TRBV12-4	.	TRBD1	14	CASRTGVDQETQYF	TGTGCCAGCAGGACAGGGGTCGACCAAGAGACCCAGTACTTC
TRBJ1-1	TRBV20-1	.	TRBD1	11	CSARVTGNDFF	TGCAGTGCTAGAGTGACAGGGAACGATTTCTTT
TRBJ1-1	TRBV28	.	.	16	CASAPIPLRLNTEAFF	TGTGCCAGCGCACCCATCCCGTTGAGACTAAACACTGAAGCTTTCTTT
TRBJ1-3	TRBV7-2	few	.	14	CASSIGGLVNTIYF	TGTGCCAGCAGCATTGGGGGACTTGTAAACACCATATATTTT
TRBJ2-3	TRBV12-3/TRBV12-4	few	.	15	CASSQVLTSTDTQYF	TGTGCCAGCAGTCAGGTGCTTACTAGCACAGATACGCAGTATTTT
TRBJ1-1	TRBV6-6	few	.	13	CASSAYRALDPFF	TGTGCCAGCAGTGCCTACCGGGCCCTCGACCCTTTCTTT
TRBJ2-1	TRBV29-1	once	.	14	CSAPTDSSYNEQFF	TGCAGCGCCCCCACAGATAGCTCCTACAATGAGCAGTTCTTC
TRBJ1-6	TRBV23-1	.	.	18	CASIPQKGGRAQDSPLHF	TGCGCCAGCATCCCACAAAAGGGGGGGCGCGCCCAAGATTCACCCCTCCACTTT
TRBJ1-4	TRBV12-3/TRBV12-4	few	.	13	CASTGRAGEKLFF	TGTGCCAGCACGGGCAGGGCGGGGGAAAAACTGTTTTTT
TRBJ1-1	TRBV12-3/TRBV12-4	.	.	13	CASSFAQNTEAFF	TGTGCCAGCAGTTTTGCCCAGAACACTGAAGCTTTCTTT
TRBJ2-1	TRBV6-2/TRBV6-3	once	.	15	CASRPRSSVYNEQFF	TGTGCCAGCCGCCCCCGGTCTAGCGTTTACAATGAGCAGTTCTTC
TRBJ2-3	TRBV5-3	.	.	15	CASSRRLPSTDTQYF	TGTGCCAGCAGCCGCCGGTTGCCCAGCACAGATACGCAGTATTTT
TRBJ2-7	TRBV7-2	.	TRBD2	15	CASSLGASGGYEQYF	TGTGCCAGCAGCTTAGGGGCTAGCGGTGGGTACGAGCAGTACTTC
TRBJ2-3	TRBV7-6	.	TRBD2	15	CASSLEGLAPDTQYF	TGTGCCAGCAGCTTAGAGGGACTAGCTCCAGATACGCAGTATTTT
TRBJ1-1	TRBV7-4	.	.	14	CASSFSGTNTEAFF	TGTGCCAGCAGCTTCTCGGGGACGAACACTGAAGCTTTCTTT
TRBJ2-3	TRBV11-2	.	.	16	CASTPLGGLGLYTQYF	TGTGCCAGCACCCCTCTGGGGGGGCTTGGGTTATATACGCAGTATTTT
TRBJ2-5	TRBV14	few	.	17	CASSQDRRGKREETQYF	TGTGCCAGCAGCCAAGATCGACGGGGAAAAAGGGAGGAGACCCAGTACTTC
TRBJ1-1	TRBV2	.	TRBD1	14	CASSLDRVETEAFF	TGTGCCAGCAGTTTGGACAGGGTCGAGACTGAAGCTTTCTTT
TRBJ2-7	TRBV7-2	few	.	14	CASSLWRASYEQYF	TGTGCCAGCAGCTTATGGCGCGCCTCCTACGAGCAGTACTTC
TRBJ2-7	TRBV19	.	.	14	CASSIGMGSYEQYF	TGTGCCAGTAGTATCGGGATGGGCTCCTACGAGCAGTACTTC
TRBJ2-1	TRBV24-1	.	.	16	CATSDLTDTKYNEQFF	TGTGCCACCAGTGATTTAACGGACACCAAATACAATGAGCAGTTCTTC
TRBJ2-7	TRBV7-2	.	.	13	CASSSPGVYEQYF	TGTGCCAGCAGCTCGCCAGGGGTTTACGAGCAGTACTTC
TRBJ1-4	TRBV7-6	few	.	19	CASSSYTGGGEEEGEKLFF	TGTGCCAGCAGCAGCTATACGGGGGGGGGCGAAGAGGAAGGTGAAAAACTGTTTTTT
TRBJ1-6	TRBV2	.	.	14	CASTPEGRHSPLHF	TGTGCCAGCACGCCGGAGGGGCGACATTCGCCCCTCCACTTT
TRBJ1-3	TRBV7-2	few	.	12	CASSFGKDTIYF	TGTGCCAGCAGCTTCGGGAAAGACACCATATATTTT
TRBJ2-2	TRBV29-1	.	.	14	CSGTTGAGTGELFF	TGCAGCGGTACGACGGGAGCGGGCACCGGGGAGCTGTTTTTT
TRBJ1-1	TRBV6-1	few	.	15	CASTQDGFRDTEAFF	TGTGCCAGCACTCAAGACGGGTTTCGGGACACTGAAGCTTTCTTT
TRBJ2-5	TRBV28	few	.	15	CASSFPQYVGETQYF	TGTGCCAGCAGTTTCCCCCAGTACGTGGGAGAGACCCAGTACTTC
TRBJ2-5	TRBV7-2	few	.	12	CASSRPWETQYF	TGTGCCAGCAGCCGACCTTGGGAGACCCAGTACTTC